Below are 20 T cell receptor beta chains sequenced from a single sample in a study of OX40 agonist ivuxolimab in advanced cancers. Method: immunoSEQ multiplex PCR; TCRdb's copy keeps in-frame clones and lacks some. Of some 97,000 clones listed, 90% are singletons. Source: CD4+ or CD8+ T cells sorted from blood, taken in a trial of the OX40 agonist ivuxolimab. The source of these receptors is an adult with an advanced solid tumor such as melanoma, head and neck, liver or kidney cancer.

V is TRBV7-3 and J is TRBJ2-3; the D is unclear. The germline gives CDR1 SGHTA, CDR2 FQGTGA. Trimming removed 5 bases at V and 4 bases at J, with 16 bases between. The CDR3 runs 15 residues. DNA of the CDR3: TGTGCCAGCAGCCGGCAAAGTGGGCCTTCAGATACGCAGTATTTT. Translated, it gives CASSRQSGPSDTQYF.

The CDR3 sequence is CASSRGGLAGGQHEQYF. The CDR3 nucleotides are TGTGCCAGCAGCCGGGGCGGTCTAGCGGGAGGGCAGCACGAGCAGTACTTC. The chain carries TRBV4-2 and TRBJ2-7, with TRBD2 identical over 12 bases. This CDR3 has 17 amino acids. Germline CDR1 LGHNA, CDR2 YNFKEQ. J gave up 5 bases and V 4 bases, and 12 bases lay outside the gene matches.

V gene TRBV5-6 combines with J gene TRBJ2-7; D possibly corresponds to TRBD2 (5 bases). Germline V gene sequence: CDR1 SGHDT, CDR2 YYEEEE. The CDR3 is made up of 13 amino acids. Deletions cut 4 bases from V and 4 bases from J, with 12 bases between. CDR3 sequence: CASSLGEGYEQYF. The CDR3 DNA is TGTGCCAGCAGCCTGGGAGAAGGGTACGAGCAGTACTTC.

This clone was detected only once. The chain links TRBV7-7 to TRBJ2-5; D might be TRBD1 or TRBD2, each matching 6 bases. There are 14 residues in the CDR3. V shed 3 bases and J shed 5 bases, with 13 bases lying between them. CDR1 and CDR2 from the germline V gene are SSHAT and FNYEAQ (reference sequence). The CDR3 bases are TGTGCCAGCAGCTTGGTGGGGGCGGGGGAGACCCAGTACTTC. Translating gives CASSLVGAGETQYF.

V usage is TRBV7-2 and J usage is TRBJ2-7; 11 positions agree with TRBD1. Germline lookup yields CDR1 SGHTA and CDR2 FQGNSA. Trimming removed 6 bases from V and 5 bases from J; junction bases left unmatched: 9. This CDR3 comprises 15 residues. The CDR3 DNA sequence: TGTGCCAGCAGGAGGCCCGGGACAGGGGGTCACGAGCAGTACTTC. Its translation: CASRRPGTGGHEQYF.

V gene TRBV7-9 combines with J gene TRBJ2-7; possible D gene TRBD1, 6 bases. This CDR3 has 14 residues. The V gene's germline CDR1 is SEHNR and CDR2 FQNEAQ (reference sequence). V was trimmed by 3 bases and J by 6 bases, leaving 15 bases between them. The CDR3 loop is CASSLTGLRPEQYF. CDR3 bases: TGTGCCAGCAGCTTGACAGGTCTCCGGCCCGAGCAGTACTTC.

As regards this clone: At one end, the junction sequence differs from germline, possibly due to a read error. The CDR3 here is CSVSYSGTGNFGYTF. The CDR3 DNA is TGCAGCGTTTCATACTCCGGGACAGGGAACTTTGGCTACACCTTC. The J gene is TRBJ1-2, the V gene TRBV29-1; 9 nucleotides align to TRBD1. The CDR3 totals 15 residues. CDR1 and CDR2 from the germline V gene are SQVTM and ANQGSEA. The full variable domain, its missing parts supplied by reference TRBV29-1 and TRBJ1-2, is SAVISQKPSRDICQRGTSLTIQCQVDSQVTMMFWYRQQPGQSLTLIATANQGSEATYESGFVIDKFPISRPNLTFSTLTVSNMSPEDSSIYLCSVSYSGTGNFGYTFGSGTRLTVV.

CDR3: CASSFAPVPNTIYF. CDR3 sequence (DNA): TGTGCCAGCAGCTTCGCGCCGGTGCCAAACACCATATATTTT. V is TRBV7-9 and J is TRBJ1-3; D call uncertain. Germline values: CDR1 SEHNR, CDR2 FQNEAQ (reference sequence). Trimming shortened V by 3 bases and J by 6 bases, and 12 bases separated the two germline ends. The CDR3 consists of 14 residues. Complete variable domain (other parts from reference TRBV7-9 and TRBJ1-3): DTGVSQNPRHKITKRGQNVTFRCDPISEHNRLYWYRQTLGQGPEFLTYFQNEAQLEKSRLLSDRFSAERPKGSFSTLEIQRTEQGDSAMYLCASSFAPVPNTIYFGEGSWLTVV.

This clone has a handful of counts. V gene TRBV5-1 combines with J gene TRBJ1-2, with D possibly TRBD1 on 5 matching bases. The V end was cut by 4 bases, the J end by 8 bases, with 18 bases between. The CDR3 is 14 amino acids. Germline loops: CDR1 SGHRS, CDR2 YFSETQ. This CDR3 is CASSPAGRGEGYTF. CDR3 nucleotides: TGCGCCAGCAGCCCTGCTGGACGGGGGGAAGGCTACACCTTC.

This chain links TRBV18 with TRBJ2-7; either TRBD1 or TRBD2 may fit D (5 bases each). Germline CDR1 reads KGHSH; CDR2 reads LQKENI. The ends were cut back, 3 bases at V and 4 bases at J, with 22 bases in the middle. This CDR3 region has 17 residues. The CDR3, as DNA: TGTGCCAGCTCACCGGGAATCGGATTCGGGGACCCTTACGAGCAGTACTTC. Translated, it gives CASSPGIGFGDPYEQYF.

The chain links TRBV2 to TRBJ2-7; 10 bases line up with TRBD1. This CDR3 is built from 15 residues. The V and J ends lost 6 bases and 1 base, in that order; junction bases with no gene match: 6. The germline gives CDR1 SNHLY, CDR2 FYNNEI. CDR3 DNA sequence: TGTGCCAGCAGCCGGGACAGGGGCGAGTCCTACGAGCAGTACTTC. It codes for CASSRDRGESYEQYF.

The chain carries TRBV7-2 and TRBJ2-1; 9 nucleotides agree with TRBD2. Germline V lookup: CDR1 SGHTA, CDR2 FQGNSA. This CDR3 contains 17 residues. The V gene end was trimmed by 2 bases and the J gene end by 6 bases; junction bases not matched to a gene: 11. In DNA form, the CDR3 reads TGTGCCAGCAGCTTAAGGGGTGCAGCGGGAGGTTTCAATGAGCAGTTCTTC. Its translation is CASSLRGAAGGFNEQFF. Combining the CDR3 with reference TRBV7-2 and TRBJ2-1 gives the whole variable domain GAGVSQSPSNKVTEKGKDVELRCDPISGHTALYWYRQSLGQGLEFLIYFQGNSAPDKSGLPSDRFSAERTGGSVSTLTIQRTQQEDSAVYLCASSLRGAAGGFNEQFFGPGTRLTVL.

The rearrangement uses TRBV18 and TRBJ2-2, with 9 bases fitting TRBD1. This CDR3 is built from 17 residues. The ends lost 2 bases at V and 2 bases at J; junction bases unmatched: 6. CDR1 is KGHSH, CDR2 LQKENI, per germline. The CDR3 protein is CASSPGQGLVNTGELFF. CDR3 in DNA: TGTGCCAGCTCACCAGGACAGGGGTTGGTTAACACCGGGGAGCTGTTTTTT.

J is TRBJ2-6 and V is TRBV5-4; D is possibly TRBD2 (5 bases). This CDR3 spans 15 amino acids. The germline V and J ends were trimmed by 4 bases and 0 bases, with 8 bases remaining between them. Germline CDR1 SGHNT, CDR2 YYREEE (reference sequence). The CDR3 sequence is CASSLLASGANVLTF. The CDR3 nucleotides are TGTGCCAGCAGCCTTCTAGCCTCTGGGGCCAACGTCCTGACTTTC. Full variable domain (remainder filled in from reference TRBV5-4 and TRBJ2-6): ETGVTQSPTHLIKTRGQQVTLRCSSQSGHNTVSWYQQALGQGPQFIFQYYREEENGRGNFPPRFSGLQFPNYSSELNVNALELDDSALYLCASSLLASGANVLTFGAGSRLTVL.

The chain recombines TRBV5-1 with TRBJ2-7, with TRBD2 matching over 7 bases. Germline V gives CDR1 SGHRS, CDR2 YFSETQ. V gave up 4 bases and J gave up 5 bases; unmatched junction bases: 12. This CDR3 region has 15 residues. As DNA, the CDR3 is TGCGCCAGCAGCGGTGGAGCGGGGATGCGTAACGAGCAGTACTTC. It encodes CASSGGAGMRNEQYF.

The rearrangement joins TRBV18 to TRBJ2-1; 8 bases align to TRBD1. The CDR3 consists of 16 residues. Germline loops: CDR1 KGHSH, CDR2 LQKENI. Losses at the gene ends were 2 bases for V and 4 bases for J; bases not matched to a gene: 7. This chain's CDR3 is CASSPSTGARYNEQFF. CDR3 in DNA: TGTGCCAGCTCACCATCGACAGGGGCCCGATACAATGAGCAGTTCTTC.

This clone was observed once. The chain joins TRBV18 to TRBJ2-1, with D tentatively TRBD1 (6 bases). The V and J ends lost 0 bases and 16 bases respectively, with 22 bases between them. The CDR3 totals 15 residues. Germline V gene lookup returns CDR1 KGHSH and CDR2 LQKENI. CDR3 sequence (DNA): TGTGCCAGCTCACCACCGGGTATTAACAGGGACCTGCGTTTCTTC. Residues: CASSPPGINRDLRFF.

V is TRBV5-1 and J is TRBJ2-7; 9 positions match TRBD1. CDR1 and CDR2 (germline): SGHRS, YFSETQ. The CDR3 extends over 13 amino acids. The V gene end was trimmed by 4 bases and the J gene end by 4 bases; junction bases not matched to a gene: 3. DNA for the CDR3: TGCGCCAGCAGCACCGGACAGGGGTACGAGCAGTACTTC. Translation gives CASSTGQGYEQYF. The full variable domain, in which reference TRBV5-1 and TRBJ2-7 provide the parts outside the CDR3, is KAGVTQTPRYLIKTRGQQVTLSCSPISGHRSVSWYQQTPGQGLQFLFEYFSETQRNKGNFPGRFSGRQFSNSRSEMNVSTLELGDSALYLCASSTGQGYEQYFGPGTRLTVT.

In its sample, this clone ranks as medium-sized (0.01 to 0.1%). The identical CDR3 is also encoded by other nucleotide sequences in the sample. This chain's CDR3 is CASRDYNEQFF. The CDR3, as DNA: TGTGCCAGCAGGGACTACAATGAGCAGTTCTTC. This chain connects TRBV2 to TRBJ2-1, with no clear D. Germline V lookup: CDR1 SNHLY, CDR2 FYNNEI. This CDR3 is built from 11 residues. V lost 6 bases to trimming and J lost 3 bases, with 3 bases between them.

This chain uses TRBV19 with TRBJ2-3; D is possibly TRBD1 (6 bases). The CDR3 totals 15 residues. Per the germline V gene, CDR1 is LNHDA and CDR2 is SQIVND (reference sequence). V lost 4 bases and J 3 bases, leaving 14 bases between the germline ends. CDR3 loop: CASSTQDRLTDTQYF. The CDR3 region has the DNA TGTGCCAGTAGTACTCAGGACAGACTGACAGATACGCAGTATTTT.